The 23 T cell receptor beta chains reported below all come from one sample, sequenced in a study of blood T cell repertoires in COVID-19. Here immunoSEQ multiplex PCR was the method, and the copy in TCRdb shows in-frame clones only, minus some. The top ten hold around 2.2% of the sample, which has roughly 99,000 clones, 88% seen once. The sequenced sample consisted of peripheral blood. These receptors all stem from a middle-aged man with COVID-19, enrolled during active disease.

V gene TRBV2 combines with J gene TRBJ1-6; 10 bases line up with TRBD1. The CDR3 is made up of 16 amino acids. Trimming took 7 bases from V and 6 from J; bases not matched to a gene: 9. Germline loops: CDR1 SNHLY, CDR2 FYNNEI. Written as DNA, the CDR3 is TGTGCCAGCAAAACCGGGACAGGGGTTCGTAATTCACCCCTCCACTTT. Translation: CASKTGTGVRNSPLHF.

This clone was seen once. The chain employs TRBV5-4 and TRBJ1-5, with D possibly being TRBD1 (5 bases). The V and J ends lost 2 bases and 4 bases respectively, with 10 bases between them. The CDR3 sequence is 14 residues long. Germline V gives CDR1 SGHNT, CDR2 YYREEE (reference sequence). The CDR3 DNA sequence: TGTGCCAGCAGCTTCCAGGGATCTAATCAGCCCCAGCATTTT. Its translation is CASSFQGSNQPQHF.

The rearrangement uses TRBV7-9 and TRBJ2-5, with a tentative D call TRBD1 (6 bases). Germline V gene lookup returns CDR1 SEHNR and CDR2 FQNEAQ (reference sequence). The germline V and J ends were trimmed by 1 base and 5 bases, with 14 bases remaining between them. The CDR3 runs to 15 residues. The CDR3 DNA reads TGTGCCAGCAGCTTAGTGGGGGCGCCTGAGGAGACCCAGTACTTC. Translated, it gives CASSLVGAPEETQYF.

The V call is TRBV9, the J call TRBJ2-7; D possibly corresponds to TRBD1 (6 bases). Germline CDR1 is SGDLS and CDR2 is YYNGEE. CDR3 length: 14 residues. V lost 3 bases to trimming and J lost 0 bases, with 10 bases between them. CDR3 in amino acids: CASSEQGFSYEQYF. The CDR3 nucleotides read TGTGCCAGCAGCGAACAGGGATTCTCCTACGAGCAGTACTTC.

The genes are TRBV7-2 and TRBJ2-3; D gene unclear. This CDR3 comprises 13 residues. Looked up from germline, CDR1 is SGHTA and CDR2 is FQGNSA. Trimming shortened V by 5 bases and J by 5 bases, and 11 bases separated the two germline ends. Written as DNA, the CDR3 is TGTGCCAGCAGCCCCCCGTCGGGAGATACGCAGTATTTT. It is translated as CASSPPSGDTQYF.

As DNA, the CDR3 is TGTGCCAGCAGCGTAGGTCGTGGAACAGGAGAAAAACTGTTTTTT. This translates into CASSVGRGTGEKLFF. The chain is built from TRBV9 and TRBJ1-4, with D perhaps TRBD1 (5 bases). Germline CDR1 SGDLS, CDR2 YYNGEE. V was cut by 0 bases and J by 8 bases, with 14 bases left in between. The CDR3 runs 15 residues.

The chain combines TRBV5-5 with TRBJ1-5, with D possibly being TRBD1 (6 bases). CDR1 SGHKS and CDR2 YYEKEE come from the germline V gene (reference sequence). V was shortened by 4 bases and J by 5 bases, with 16 bases between the two germline ends. This CDR3 region has 15 residues. The CDR3, as DNA: TGTGCCAGCAGCATAGACAACAGGGTTTATCAGCCCCAGCATTTT. This codes for CASSIDNRVYQPQHF.

The rearrangement joins TRBV12-3 or TRBV12-4 to TRBJ1-2, with a possible D match to TRBD1 (6 bases). This CDR3 is built from 13 residues. Trimming shortened V by 3 bases and J by 8 bases, and 13 bases separated the two germline ends. CDR3 nucleotides: TGTGCCAGCAGTTTGGGGGCAGATTTCGGCTACACCTTC. This gives the protein CASSLGADFGYTF.

V and J are TRBV18 and TRBJ2-4; 12 positions agree with TRBD2. The J segment lost 6 bases and the V segment lost 6 bases, leaving 6 bases of the junction unmatched. Germline values: CDR1 KGHSH, CDR2 LQKENI. The CDR3 is 15 residues long. CDR3: CASSEGLAGANIQYF. For the CDR3, the DNA is TGTGCCAGCTCGGAGGGACTAGCGGGTGCAAACATTCAGTACTTC.

The gene calls are TRBV4-1 and TRBJ1-2; no clear D. With 0 bases removed from V and 1 base from J, the gap between germline ends came to 9 bases. The CDR3 contains 15 residues. Germline V gene lookup returns CDR1 MGHRA and CDR2 YSYEKL. The CDR3 nucleotides read TGCGCCAGCAGCCAAGAGCCAACAGTTAACTATGGCTACACCTTC. Amino acids: CASSQEPTVNYGYTF.

Only one count was recorded for this clone. The genes are TRBV5-1 and TRBJ1-6; D possibly corresponds to TRBD1 (5 bases). This CDR3 spans 16 amino acids. Germline loops: CDR1 SGHRS, CDR2 YFSETQ. V shed 3 bases and J shed 5 bases, with 15 bases lying between them. Here the CDR3 DNA reads TGCGCCAGCAGCTATGGGGAGGGGTTAAATAATTCACCCCTCCACTTT. Its protein is CASSYGEGLNNSPLHF.

The chain uses TRBV5-4 and TRBJ1-5, with TRBD1 as a possible D gene (6 bases). The germline gives CDR1 SGHNT, CDR2 YYREEE (reference sequence). Trimming left V 4 bases short and J 3 bases short, with 11 bases between. This CDR3 has 14 amino acids. The CDR3 nucleotides are TGTGCCAGCAGCAAACAGGGCCACAATCAGCCCCAGCATTTT. This sequence encodes CASSKQGHNQPQHF. Complete variable domain (other parts from reference TRBV5-4 and TRBJ1-5): ETGVTQSPTHLIKTRGQQVTLRCSSQSGHNTVSWYQQALGQGPQFIFQYYREEENGRGNFPPRFSGLQFPNYSSELNVNALELDDSALYLCASSKQGHNQPQHFGDGTRLSIL.

The J gene is TRBJ2-1, the V gene TRBV10-3; TRBD2 agrees at 9 bases. The length of the CDR3 is 14 residues. Germline loops: CDR1 ENHRY, CDR2 SYGVKD. With 10 bases clipped from V and 4 bases from J, the junction kept 8 bases outside the gene matches. The CDR3 is CANRAGGRYNEQFF. The CDR3 DNA reads TGTGCCAACCGAGCGGGGGGCCGTTACAATGAGCAGTTCTTC.

The V gene is TRBV5-6, the J gene TRBJ1-6; no firm D call. Trimming left V 2 bases short and J 8 bases short, with 11 bases between. There are 14 residues in the CDR3. Germline V gene data show CDR1 as SGHDT and CDR2 as YYEEEE. CDR3 loop: CASSLRVPDSPLHF. CDR3 bases: TGTGCCAGCAGCTTACGGGTTCCTGATTCACCCCTCCACTTT.

V is TRBV30 and J is TRBJ1-6; 8 bases are a match to TRBD1. The junction had 9 bases not matched to a gene; V was cut back by 1 base and J by 10 bases. Germline-derived CDR1 and CDR2 are GTSNPN and SVGIG (reference sequence). The CDR3 is made up of 15 amino acids. Written as DNA, the CDR3 is TGTGCCTGGAGTGCTACAGGGGGACCTATATCACCCCTCCACTTT. Protein sequence: CAWSATGGPISPLHF.

The V and J genes are TRBV2 and TRBJ2-3; D is unresolved. CDR3 length: 12 amino acids. Germline CDR1 SNHLY, CDR2 FYNNEI. Trimming stripped 5 bases from V and 5 bases from J, with 8 bases between. Here the CDR3 DNA reads TGTGCCAGCAGTCACACCAAAGATACGCAGTATTTT. Protein sequence: CASSHTKDTQYF. Supplemented by reference TRBV2 and TRBJ2-3, the full variable domain reads EPEVTQTPSHQVTQMGQEVILRCVPISNHLYFYWYRQILGQKVEFLVSFYNNEISEKSEIFDDQFSVERPDGSNFTLKIRSTKLEDSAMYFCASSHTKDTQYFGPGTRLTVL.

The rearrangement joins TRBV5-6 to TRBJ2-3, with a tentative D call TRBD2 (6 bases). This CDR3 has 15 amino acids. Germline V lookup: CDR1 SGHDT, CDR2 YYEEEE. V gave up 0 bases and J gave up 3 bases, with 11 bases separating them. In DNA form, the CDR3 reads TGTGCCAGCAGCTTGGGACTAGGAGAAACAGATACGCAGTATTTT. This gives the protein CASSLGLGETDTQYF.

For this clone: This may come from a read error, since a much larger clone is one base off. Other nucleotide sequences in the sample specify the same CDR3. J is TRBJ2-1 and V is TRBV6-4; 10 bases are shared with TRBD2. V was clipped by 0 bases and J by 6 bases; unmatched bases: 2. CDR1 and CDR2 from the germline V gene are MRHNA and SNTAGT. The length of the CDR3 is 15 residues. The CDR3 reads CASSDSSGGANEQFF. In DNA form, the CDR3 reads TGTGCCAGCAGTGACTCGAGCGGGGGGGCCAATGAGCAGTTCTTC.

The chain combines TRBV7-2 with TRBJ1-6, with 7 bases aligning to TRBD1. The germline CDR1 and CDR2 sequences are SGHTA and FQGNSA. The CDR3 has 15 residues. The V and J ends lost 3 bases and 7 bases, in that order; junction bases with no gene match: 6. The CDR3 region is CASSFRQGRNSPLHF. The CDR3 DNA reads TGTGCCAGCAGCTTCCGACAGGGACGGAATTCACCCCTCCACTTT.

J is TRBJ1-3 and V is TRBV29-1; TRBD1 matches 9 bases. CDR3 length equals 14 residues. Trimming took 6 bases from V and 3 from J; bases not matched to a gene: 6. Germline V lookup: CDR1 SQVTM, CDR2 ANQGSEA. CDR3 DNA: TGCAGCGTCCCGGGACAGGGTTATGGAAACACCATATATTTT. Residues: CSVPGQGYGNTIYF.

In DNA form, the CDR3 reads TGTGCCAGCAGCAGAGCCGGGACAGGGAACAATGAGCAGTTCTTC. It translates to CASSRAGTGNNEQFF. V and J are TRBV9 and TRBJ2-1; TRBD1 matches at 9 bases. The CDR3 consists of 15 residues. Per the germline V gene, CDR1 is SGDLS and CDR2 is YYNGEE. With V trimmed by 4 bases and J by 5 bases, 7 bases remained unmatched.

The chain carries TRBV10-1 and TRBJ2-1; the match to TRBD1 covers 9 bases. V lost 0 bases, J lost 5 bases, and 11 bases stayed unmatched. CDR1 WNHNN and CDR2 SYGVQD come from the germline V gene (reference sequence). The CDR3 length is 18 residues. CDR3 sequence reads: CASSESGTGLVKDNEQFF. CDR3 nucleotide sequence: TGCGCCAGCAGTGAGTCTGGGACAGGGTTGGTTAAGGACAATGAGCAGTTCTTC.

The chain links TRBV5-4 to TRBJ1-2; D unresolved. CDR3 length: 15 amino acids. Deletions cut 5 bases from V and 4 bases from J, with 18 bases between. Germline-derived CDR1 and CDR2 are SGHNT and YYREEE (reference sequence). The CDR3 reads CASSSGSVLPYGYTF. As DNA, the CDR3 is TGTGCCAGCAGTTCCGGTAGTGTCTTACCCTATGGCTACACCTTC.